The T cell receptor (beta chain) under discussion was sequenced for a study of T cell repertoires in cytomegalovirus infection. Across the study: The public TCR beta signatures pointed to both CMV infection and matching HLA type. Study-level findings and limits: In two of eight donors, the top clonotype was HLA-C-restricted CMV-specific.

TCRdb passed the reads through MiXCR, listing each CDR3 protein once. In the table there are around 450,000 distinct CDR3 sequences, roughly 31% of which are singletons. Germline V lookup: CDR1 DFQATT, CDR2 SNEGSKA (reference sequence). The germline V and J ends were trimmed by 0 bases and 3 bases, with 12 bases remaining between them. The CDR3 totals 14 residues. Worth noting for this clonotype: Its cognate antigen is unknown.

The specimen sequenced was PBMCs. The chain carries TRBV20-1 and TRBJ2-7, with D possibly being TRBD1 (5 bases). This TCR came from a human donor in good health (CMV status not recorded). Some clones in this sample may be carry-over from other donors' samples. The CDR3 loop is CSARDPGRDYEQYF. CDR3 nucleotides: TGCAGTGCTAGAGATCCCGGCAGGGACTACGAGCAGTACTTC.